These T cell receptor beta chains were read from a single sample in a study of OX40 agonist ivuxolimab in advanced cancers. Generated by immunoSEQ multiplex PCR, the TCRdb table keeps only in-frame clones and is missing some. The sample holds tens of thousands of clones, over 70% seen once. This specimen was CD4+ or CD8+ T cells sorted from blood, taken in a trial of the OX40 agonist ivuxolimab. The receptors were gathered from an adult with an advanced solid tumor such as melanoma, head and neck, liver or kidney cancer. Each CDR3 is given with its conserved first and last residue. The D gene is left open where the match is weak. Only some rows state a clone size, as once, few, many or a class for expanded clones.

>NA|NA|TRBJ1-1|TRBV2
TGTGCCAGCAGCTTGACAGCGAACACTGAAGCTTTCTTT
CASSLTANTEAFF
>NA|NA|TRBJ2-1|TRBV6-5
TGTGCCAGCAGGTCACTCGGTGCCTACAATGAGCAGTTCTTC
CASRSLGAYNEQFF
>NA|TRBD2|TRBJ2-1|TRBV28
TGTGCCAGCGGAGGGACTAGCGGGATCCATGAGCAGTTCTTC
CASGGTSGIHEQFF
>NA|TRBD1|TRBJ1-2|TRBV27
TGTGCCAGCAGGGGAGGATCAGGGGGGGCTAACTATGGCTACACCTTC
CASRGGSGGANYGYTF
>NA|NA|TRBJ1-3|TRBV6-5
TGTGCCAGCAGTTACGGAACGGGGGCATTTGGAAACACCATATATTTT
CASSYGTGAFGNTIYF
>NA|NA|TRBJ1-1|TRBV19
TGTGCCAGTAGTCAATCGCCCCGAGTTGGCACTGAAGCTTTCTTT
CASSQSPRVGTEAFF
>NA|NA|TRBJ2-7|TRBV30
TGTGCCTGGAACCCAAGGGGGAGCGGACGCGACGAGCAGTACTTC
CAWNPRGSGRDEQYF
>few|TRBD1|TRBJ1-4|TRBV7-2
TGTGCCAGCAGCTCACAGGGGCCCACGGATGAAAAACTGTTTTTT
CASSSQGPTDEKLFF
>once|NA|TRBJ2-7|TRBV11-2
TGTGCCAGCAGGAAACCCCCCGGGGACGAGCAGTACTTC
CASRKPPGDEQYF
>NA|NA|TRBJ1-1|TRBV4-1
TGCGCCAGCAGCCAAGGGCGCGCCGGGTGGACTGAAGCTTTCTTT
CASSQGRAGWTEAFF
>NA|NA|TRBJ1-3|TRBV4-1
TGCGCCAGCAGCCAAGTAACAGGGCTGAGGAACACCATATATTTT
CASSQVTGLRNTIYF
>NA|TRBD1|TRBJ1-1|TRBV6-6
TGTGCCAGCAGTTTCACAGGGGGCGGGAGCACTGAAGCTTTCTTT
CASSFTGGGSTEAFF
>few|NA|TRBJ2-3|TRBV7-2
TGTGCCAGCAGCTTAGAATTAGATACGCAGTATTTT
CASSLELDTQYF
>NA|NA|TRBJ2-2|TRBV5-1
TGCGCCAGCAGCCCCCGGACCGATGCGAACACCGGGGAGCTGTTTTTT
CASSPRTDANTGELFF
>NA|NA|TRBJ1-6|TRBV5-6
TGTGCCAGCAGCCCGGTGGGGCAACCTAATTCACCCCTCCACTTT
CASSPVGQPNSPLHF
>NA|NA|TRBJ1-4|TRBV4-1
TGCGCCAGCAGCCAAGCAGGGGCGGCCATGTGGGGTGAAAAACTGTTTTTT
CASSQAGAAMWGEKLFF
>NA|NA|TRBJ1-3|TRBV18
TGTGCCAGCGCACCCGGCAGGGCTGGCGGAAACACCATATATTTT
CASAPGRAGGNTIYF
>NA|NA|TRBJ1-5|TRBV28
TGTGCCAGCACCTCGGCCGGCAAGGTAGGGAATCAGCCCCAGCATTTT
CASTSAGKVGNQPQHF
>NA|NA|TRBJ2-5|TRBV7-2
TGTGCCAGCAGCTTAGGCGTGAAGACCCAGTACTTC
CASSLGVKTQYF
>once|NA|TRBJ1-4|TRBV15
TGTGCCACCAGCAGGGGCAACACTAATGAAAAACTGTTTTTT
CATSRGNTNEKLFF
>NA|NA|TRBJ1-4|TRBV10-3
TGTGCCATCAGTACGACAGACACTAATGAAAAACTGTTTTTT
CAISTTDTNEKLFF
>NA|NA|TRBJ2-7|TRBV6-1
TGTGCCAGCAGTGAACAGGGAGACTACGAGCAGTACTTC
CASSEQGDYEQYF
>once|NA|TRBJ1-5|TRBV5-5
TGTGCCAGCAGCCGGATTCCGGGGTCGGAACAGCCCCAGCATTTT
CASSRIPGSEQPQHF
>NA|TRBD2|TRBJ2-2|TRBV5-1
TGCGCCAGCAGCTTGCTAGCGGGAGAAACCGGGGAGCTGTTTTTT
CASSLLAGETGELFF
>NA|NA|TRBJ1-6|TRBV4-2
TGTGCCAGCAGCCAAGAGTACGGGGCGTCACCCCTCCACTTT
CASSQEYGASPLHF
>NA|NA|TRBJ1-2|TRBV28
TGTGCCAGCGTACCGGGCCCCTGGGAATTTAACTATGGCTACACCTTC
CASVPGPWEFNYGYTF
>NA|NA|TRBJ1-3|TRBV19
TGTGCCAGTAGTACAAAACAGGGAAGCTCTGGAAACACCATATATTTT
CASSTKQGSSGNTIYF
>NA|NA|TRBJ2-1|TRBV6-5
TGTGCCAGCAGTTACAGGAGCTCCTACAATGAGCAGTTCTTC
CASSYRSSYNEQFF
>NA|TRBD1|TRBJ1-1|TRBV6-6
TGTGCCAGCAGTTCCCGGGACAGGGGAGGTGAAGCTTTCTTT
CASSSRDRGGEAFF
>few|TRBD1|TRBJ1-2|TRBV5-4
TGTGCCAGCAGCTTGGAGGCAGGGGGCGCTGAGTATGGCTACACCTTC
CASSLEAGGAEYGYTF
>NA|TRBD1|TRBJ2-3|TRBV9
TGTGCCAGCAGCGTTGAGGGGGCGGGCACAGATACGCAGTATTTT
CASSVEGAGTDTQYF